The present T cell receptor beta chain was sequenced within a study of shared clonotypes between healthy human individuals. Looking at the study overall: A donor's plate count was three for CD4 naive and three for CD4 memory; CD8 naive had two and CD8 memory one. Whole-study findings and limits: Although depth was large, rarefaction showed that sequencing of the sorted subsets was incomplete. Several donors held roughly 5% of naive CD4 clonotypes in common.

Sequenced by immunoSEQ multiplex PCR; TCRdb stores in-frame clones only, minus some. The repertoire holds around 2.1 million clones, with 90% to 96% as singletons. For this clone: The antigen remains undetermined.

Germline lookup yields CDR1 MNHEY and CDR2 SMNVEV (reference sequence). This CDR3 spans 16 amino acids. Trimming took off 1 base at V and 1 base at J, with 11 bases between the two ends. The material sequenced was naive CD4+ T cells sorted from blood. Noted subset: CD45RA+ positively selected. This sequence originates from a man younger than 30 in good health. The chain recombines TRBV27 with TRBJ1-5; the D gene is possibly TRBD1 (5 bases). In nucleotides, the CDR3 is TGTGCCAGCAGTTTATATGGGGGGGGAAGCAATCAGCCCCAGCATTTT. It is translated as CASSLYGGGSNQPQHF.